One sample yielded the 23 T cell receptor beta chains listed below, sequenced in a study of blood T cells in healthy people across ages. A second about 6 to 12 cycle PCR used barcoded and J-beta primers. TCRdb reprocessed the 5' RACE reads with MiXCR, giving one entry per CDR3 protein. The data show around 800,000 distinct CDR3 sequences, roughly 24% seen once. These data also featured in a second study, about T cells of mothers and their children.

Sequenced material: blood. These TCRs come from a boy between 10 and 17 years old in good health.

J is TRBJ2-5 and V is TRBV5-1; 7 bases agree with TRBD1. The J call may be mistaken, given a closer DNA end match to TRBJ2-7. This CDR3 region has 19 residues. CDR1 is SGHRS and CDR2 is YFSETQ in the germline V gene. The CDR3: CASSSPVDRVPNRSYEQYF. In DNA form, the CDR3 reads TGCGCCAGCAGCTCCCCCGTCGACAGGGTCCCTAATAGATCCTACGAGCAGTACTTC.

This clonotype was picked up a small number of times. The chain uses TRBV4-1 and TRBJ2-4, with TRBD1 identical over 7 bases. After removal of 0 bases from V and 0 bases from J, the junction contained 20 bases not matched to a gene. CDR3 length: 22 residues. CDR1 and CDR2 from the germline V gene are MGHRA and YSYEKL. DNA for the CDR3: TGCGCCAGCAGCCAAGATCAAACTTTCGGGACAGTACCTGATCTAGCCAAAAACATTCAGTACTTC. Its protein is CASSQDQTFGTVPDLAKNIQYF.

This clonotype was counted a few times. The chain carries TRBV9 and TRBJ2-5, with TRBD2 identical over 10 bases. CDR1 and CDR2 (germline): SGDLS, YYNGEE. With V trimmed by 4 bases and J by 2 bases, 8 bases remained unmatched. This CDR3 comprises 16 residues. In DNA, the CDR3 is TGTGCCAGCAGCCCCCGGATAGCGGGGGGACAAGAGACCCAGTACTTC. This translates into CASSPRIAGGQETQYF.

V and J are TRBV4-1 and TRBJ2-2; no clear D. CDR3 size: 15 residues. Trimming removed 1 base from V and 6 bases from J, with 12 bases in between. Germline V gives CDR1 MGHRA, CDR2 YSYEKL. CDR3: CASSQGGDLAGELFF. The DNA of the CDR3 is TGCGCCAGCAGCCAAGGAGGCGATTTGGCCGGGGAGCTGTTTTTT.

J is TRBJ2-3 and V is TRBV5-4; 7 bases are shared with TRBD1. CDR3 length: 15 residues. Looked up from germline, CDR1 is SGHNT and CDR2 is YYREEE (reference sequence). V shed 4 bases, J shed 5 bases, and the junction held 10 bases outside the gene matches. The CDR3 DNA reads as TGTGCCAGCAGCCCGTACGGGACAGCGCTAGATACGCAGTATTTT. Its protein product is CASSPYGTALDTQYF.

The sample holds a few counts of this clonotype. This chain uses TRBV24-1 with TRBJ2-1; TRBD2 aligns across 13 bases. V gave up 9 bases and J gave up 5 bases; unmatched junction bases: 6. The germline gives CDR1 KGHDR, CDR2 SFDVKD. The CDR3 loop spans 15 amino acids. The CDR3 bases are TGTGCCACCGCCCCGACTAGCGGGGGGAACAATGAGCAGTTCTTC. This encodes CATAPTSGGNNEQFF.

The chain joins TRBV6-1 to TRBJ2-7; D unresolved. The J call could be wrong; TRBJ2-1 is a better fit for the DNA end. The CDR3 is made up of 13 amino acids. The germline V gene encodes CDR1 MNHNS and CDR2 SASEGT. CDR3 protein: CASSEATPYEQFF. The CDR3 nucleotides are TGTGCCAGCAGTGAAGCGACCCCCTACGAGCAGTTCTTC.

The V and J genes are TRBV12-3 or TRBV12-4 and TRBJ1-4; 9 bases line up with TRBD1. The CDR3 loop spans 14 amino acids. The J segment lost 8 bases and the V segment lost 5 bases, leaving 6 bases of the junction unmatched. This CDR3 is CASSPTGGREKLFF. CDR3 nucleotide sequence: TGTGCCAGCAGTCCAACAGGGGGCCGGGAAAAACTGTTTTTT.

This clonotype was seen only a few times. The chain carries TRBV4-2 and TRBJ2-1, with TRBD2 matching over 10 bases. V trimming: 4 bases; J trimming: 2 bases; junction bases outside the gene matches: 2. Germline V gene sequence: CDR1 LGHNA, CDR2 YNFKEQ. CDR3 length equals 15 residues. CDR3 amino acids: CASSRSGGTYNEQFF. The CDR3 DNA reads TGTGCCAGCAGCCGTAGCGGGGGGACCTACAATGAGCAGTTCTTC.

The genes are TRBV12-3 or TRBV12-4 and TRBJ2-1, with D perhaps matching TRBD1 or TRBD2 (5 bases each). The CDR3 spans 13 residues. V was cut by 6 bases and J by 7 bases, with 13 bases left in between. The CDR3 sequence is CASRNEGWNEQFF. As DNA, the CDR3 is TGTGCCAGCAGAAATGAGGGGTGGAATGAGCAGTTCTTC.

J is TRBJ2-4 and V is TRBV2; 8 positions agree with TRBD1. The V gene end was trimmed by 6 bases and the J gene end by 3 bases; junction bases not matched to a gene: 4. CDR1 and CDR2 (germline): SNHLY, FYNNEI. CDR3 length: 14 residues. The CDR3 region is CASRGQVDKNIQYF. Written as DNA, the CDR3 is TGTGCCAGCAGGGGACAGGTTGACAAAAACATTCAGTACTTC.

The table lists this clonotype with a few counts. The V and J genes are TRBV7-6 and TRBJ2-3; 7 nucleotides match TRBD1. This CDR3 region has 13 residues. The germline CDR1 and CDR2 sequences are SGHVS and FNYEAQ. V lost 7 bases, J lost 5 bases, and 6 bases stayed unmatched. The CDR3 here is CASKQGPGDTQYF. DNA of the CDR3: TGTGCCAGCAAACAGGGGCCCGGAGATACGCAGTATTTT.

The chain couples TRBV20-1 to TRBJ2-7; the D is unclear. CDR1 and CDR2 from the germline V gene are DFQATT and SNEGSKA (reference sequence). Between the trimmed V and J ends, which lost 4 bases and 1 base, there was a span of 17 bases. The CDR3 consists of 15 residues. CDR3 region: CSATGITRLSYEQYF. The DNA of the CDR3 is TGCAGTGCTACAGGTATCACCAGGTTATCCTACGAGCAGTACTTC.

As to this clonotype: A read error may account for a junction end that differs from germline. The chain combines TRBV10-3 with TRBJ2-5; 10 bases fit TRBD2. Germline V gives CDR1 ENHRY, CDR2 SYGVKD. The CDR3 length is 15 residues. CDR3 in amino acids: CAISEKRGGQEAQYF. The CDR3 region has the DNA TGTGCCATCAGTGAGAAGCGGGGGGGCCAAGAGGCCCAGTACTTC.

V gene TRBV12-3 or TRBV12-4 combines with J gene TRBJ2-7; tentative D call: TRBD2 (7 bases). CDR3 length: 13 residues. Trimming stripped 7 bases from V and 4 bases from J, with 14 bases between. Here the CDR3 DNA reads TGTGCCAGCATACCGGGGGGCGGATACGAGCAGTACTTC. Translation: CASIPGGGYEQYF.

This clonotype occurred once. At one end, the junction sequence differs from germline, possibly due to a read error. The rearrangement joins TRBV11-2 to TRBJ1-1; D might be TRBD1 (5 bases). Germline CDR1 reads SGHAT; CDR2 reads FQNNGV. The CDR3 spans 12 residues. The CDR3 nucleotides read TGTGCCAGCAGCTTAATAGGCCAGGGACCCCCTTTT. This sequence encodes CASSLIGQGPPF.

This clonotype was seen a few times. The chain combines TRBV5-1 with TRBJ2-3, with 8 bases identical to TRBD2. Germline V gene data show CDR1 as SGHRS and CDR2 as YFSETQ. This CDR3 contains 17 residues. The V gene end was trimmed by 0 bases and the J gene end by 2 bases; junction bases not matched to a gene: 8. CDR3 sequence reads: CASSLDRAGGHTDTQYF. In DNA form, the CDR3 reads TGCGCCAGCAGCTTGGATCGGGCGGGGGGCCACACAGATACGCAGTATTTT.

This clonotype has only a few counts. The J gene is TRBJ1-1, the V gene TRBV29-1, with 7 bases that match TRBD1. The germline V gene encodes CDR1 SQVTM and CDR2 ANQGSEA. V was pared by 4 bases and J by 2 bases, with 4 bases of the junction left unmatched. This CDR3 contains 13 residues. The CDR3 sequence: CSVVGTENTEAFF. The CDR3 DNA reads TGCAGCGTTGTAGGGACAGAAAACACTGAAGCTTTCTTT.

The J gene is TRBJ2-3, the V gene TRBV3-1, with D possibly matching TRBD2 (6 bases). Looked up from germline, CDR1 is LGHDT and CDR2 is YNNKEL (reference sequence). The CDR3 spans 17 residues. Trimming shortened V by 2 bases and J by 0 bases, and 15 bases separated the two germline ends. The CDR3 coding sequence is TGTGCCAGCAGCCAAATGGCGGGGTTATCTAGCACAGATACGCAGTATTTT. Translated: CASSQMAGLSSTDTQYF.

The chain links TRBV6-1 to TRBJ2-2, with 9 positions matching TRBD1. After removal of 5 bases from V and 3 bases from J, the junction contained 10 bases not matched to a gene. Germline V gives CDR1 MNHNS, CDR2 SASEGT. The CDR3 is 17 residues long. The CDR3 region is CASSQLPGTGYTGELFF. The CDR3 DNA is TGTGCCAGCAGTCAGCTACCTGGGACAGGGTACACCGGGGAGCTGTTTTTT.

Only a few counts were recorded for this clonotype. This rearrangement joins TRBV7-9 to TRBJ2-5; 7 bases are a match to TRBD1. The J call is uncertain, as TRBJ2-7 better fits the DNA end. The CDR3 is 15 amino acids. The germline gives CDR1 SEHNR, CDR2 FQNEAQ (reference sequence). CDR3 nucleotides: TGTGCCAGCAGCCCCCCCGGAGACAGGGACCACGAGCAGTACTTC. Translating gives CASSPPGDRDHEQYF.

V and J are TRBV5-1 and TRBJ2-5; 7 positions match TRBD1. The end of the DNA is better explained by TRBJ2-1, so the J call may be wrong. CDR3 length: 18 residues. CDR1 is SGHRS and CDR2 is YFSETQ in the germline V gene. CDR3 sequence: CASSFITRGQSFYNEQFF. The DNA of the CDR3 is TGCGCCAGCAGCTTTATCACGAGGGGACAGAGTTTCTACAATGAGCAGTTCTTC.

This clonotype showed up just a few times. V usage is TRBV21-1 and J usage is TRBJ2-7. TRBV21-1 is marked as a pseudogene. The CDR3 totals 17 residues. The CDR3 coding sequence is TGTGCCAGCACTAAGGATTCGAGCGCGGGAGATCCCCACGAGCAGTACTTC. Translation: CASTKDSSAGDPHEQYF.